The text below deals with one TCR beta chain. The germline V gene encodes CDR1 SGHAT and CDR2 FQNNGV. Trimming removed 3 bases from V and 12 bases from J; junction bases left unmatched: 8. The CDR3 is 13 residues long. The sample comes from a study of cytomegalovirus exposure and HLA in healthy donors. The PCR had 60 Vbeta and 13 Jbeta primers. The repertoire was sequenced with immunoSEQ multiplex PCR; TCRdb's copy has only in-frame clones and lacks some. The sample includes about 59,000 clones, approximately 80% of them seen just once. The chain couples TRBV11-2 to TRBJ2-1; TRBD1 agrees at 7 bases. This TCR came from a human donor in good health. The sequencing input was PBMCs. DNA of the CDR3: TGTGCCAGCAGCTTTGGACAGGACGGATGGCAGTTCTTC. Translating it yields CASSFGQDGWQFF.